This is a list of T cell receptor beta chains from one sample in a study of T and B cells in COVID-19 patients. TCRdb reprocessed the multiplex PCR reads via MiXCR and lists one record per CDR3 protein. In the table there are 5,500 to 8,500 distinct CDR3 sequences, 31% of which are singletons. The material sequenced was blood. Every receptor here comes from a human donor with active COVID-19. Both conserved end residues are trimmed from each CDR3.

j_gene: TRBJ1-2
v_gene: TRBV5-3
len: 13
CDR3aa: ASSPDTGSRGGYT

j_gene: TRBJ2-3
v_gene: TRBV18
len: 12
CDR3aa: ASSPPSATDTQY

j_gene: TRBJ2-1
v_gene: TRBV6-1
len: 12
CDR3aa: ASNPWGSGNEQF

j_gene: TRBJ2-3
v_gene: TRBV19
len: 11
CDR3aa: ASSIIGTDTQY

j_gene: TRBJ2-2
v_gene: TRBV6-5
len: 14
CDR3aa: ASSKDRGGITGELF

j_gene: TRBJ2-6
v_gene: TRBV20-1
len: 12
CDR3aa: SASRVSGANVLT

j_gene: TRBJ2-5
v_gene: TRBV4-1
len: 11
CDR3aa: ASSQVESETQY

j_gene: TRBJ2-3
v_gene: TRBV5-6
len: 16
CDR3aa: ASRTLAGGPLYTDTQY

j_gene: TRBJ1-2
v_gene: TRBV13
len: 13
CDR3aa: ASSYTIQGGYGYT

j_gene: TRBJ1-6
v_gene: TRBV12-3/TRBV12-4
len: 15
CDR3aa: ASSLEGVPLLRSPLH

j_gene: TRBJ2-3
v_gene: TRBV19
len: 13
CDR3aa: ASSIPQGRSGTQY

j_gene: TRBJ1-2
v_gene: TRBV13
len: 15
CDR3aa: ASSLSIDRGTNYGYT

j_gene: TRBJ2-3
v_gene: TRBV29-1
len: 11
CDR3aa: SVVDRARDTQY

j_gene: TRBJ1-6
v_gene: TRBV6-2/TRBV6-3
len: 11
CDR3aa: ASSYSSNSPLH

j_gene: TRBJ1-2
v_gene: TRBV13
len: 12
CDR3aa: ASCRSGLHYGYT

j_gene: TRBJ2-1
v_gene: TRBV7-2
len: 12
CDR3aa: ASSLAHQGDEQF

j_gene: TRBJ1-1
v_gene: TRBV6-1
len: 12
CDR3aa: ASSYVGLLESAF

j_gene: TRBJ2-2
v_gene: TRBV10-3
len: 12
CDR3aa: AISQPERPGELF

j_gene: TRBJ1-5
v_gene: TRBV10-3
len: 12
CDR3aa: ASSWAYSNQPQH

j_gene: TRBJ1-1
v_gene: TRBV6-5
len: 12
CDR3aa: ASRPAGLWAEAF

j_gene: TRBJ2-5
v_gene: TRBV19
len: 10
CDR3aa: ASSRGVETQY

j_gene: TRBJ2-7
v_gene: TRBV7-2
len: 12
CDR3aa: ASSSYRVRDEQY

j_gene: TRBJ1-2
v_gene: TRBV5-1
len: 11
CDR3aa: ASSLEVNLGYT

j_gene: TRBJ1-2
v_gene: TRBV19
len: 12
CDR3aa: ASRTGFDFHGYT

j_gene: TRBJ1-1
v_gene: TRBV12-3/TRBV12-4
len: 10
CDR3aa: ASSFRPSKAF

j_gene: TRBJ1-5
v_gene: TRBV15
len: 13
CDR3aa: ATSRVGYSNQPQH

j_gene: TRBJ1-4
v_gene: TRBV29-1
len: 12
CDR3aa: SVGPGTGVEKLF

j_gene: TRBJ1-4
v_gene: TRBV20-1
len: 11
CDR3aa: SATTGFSEKLF

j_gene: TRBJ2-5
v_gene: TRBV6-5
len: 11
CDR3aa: ASSAPSEETQY

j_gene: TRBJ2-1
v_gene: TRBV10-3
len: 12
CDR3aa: AISESKGWDEQF

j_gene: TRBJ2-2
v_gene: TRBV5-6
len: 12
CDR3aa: ASSLGFHTGELF

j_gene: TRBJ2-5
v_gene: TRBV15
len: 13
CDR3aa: ATSFDRGFQETQY

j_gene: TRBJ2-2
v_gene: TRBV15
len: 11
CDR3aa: ATRPRGPGELF

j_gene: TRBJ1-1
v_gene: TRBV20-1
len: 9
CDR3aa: SASVSPGAF

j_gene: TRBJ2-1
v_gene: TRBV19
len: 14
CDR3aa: ASSPSGGLTYNEQF

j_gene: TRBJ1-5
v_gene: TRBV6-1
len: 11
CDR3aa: ASSPTYNQPQH

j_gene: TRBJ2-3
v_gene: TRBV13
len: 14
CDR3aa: ASSWAPGSLTDTQY

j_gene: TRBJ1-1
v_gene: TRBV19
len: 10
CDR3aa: ASSIYNTEAF

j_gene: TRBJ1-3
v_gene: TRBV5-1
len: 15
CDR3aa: ASSLAPQGHAGNTIY

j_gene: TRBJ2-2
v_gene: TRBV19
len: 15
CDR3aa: ASSIASPQITRGELF

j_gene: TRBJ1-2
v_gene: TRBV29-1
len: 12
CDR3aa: SVEDLDRGYGYT

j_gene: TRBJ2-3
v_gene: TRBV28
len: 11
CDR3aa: ASSSPNTDTQY

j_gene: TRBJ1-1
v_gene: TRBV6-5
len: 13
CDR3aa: ASSEPGQGRTEAF

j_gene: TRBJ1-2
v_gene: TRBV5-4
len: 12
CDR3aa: ASSAGRGTYGYT

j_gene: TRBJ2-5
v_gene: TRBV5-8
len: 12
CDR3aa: ASTFRGRVETQY

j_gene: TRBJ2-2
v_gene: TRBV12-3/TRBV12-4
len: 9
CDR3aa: ASSGAGELF